The sequence of this TCR beta chain was determined in a study of memory CD4+ T cells and cytomegalovirus serostatus (dated by TCRdb to between 2017 and 2020). In the study overall: The roughly 33 healthy Belgian adults in the cohort included 9 who were CMV seropositive and approximately 25 who were CMV seronegative. To replicate a published TCR-based CMV serostatus classifier, the researchers sequenced the CD4+ memory TCRbeta repertoires of a Belgian cohort whose cytomegalovirus serostatus was known. The study at large found these results: CMV serostatus prediction reached a median bootstrapped AUC of roughly 0.95 with the original framework and around 0.91 with a US-trained random forest. The results were interpreted as suggesting that the CMV-associated TCR signature is mostly present in the CD4+ memory repertoire. Of under 200 previously reported CMV-associated TCRbeta sequences, some 73 appeared in the CD4+ memory repertoires, each in one to five individuals. Only CD4+CD45RO+ memory cells were sequenced, unlike the original study, which covered naive and memory CD4+ and CD8+ populations. On the Belgian cohort, the classifier based on the original framework reached a median bootstrapped AUC of approximately 0.95, with a 95% CI of 0.76-1.00.

Genomic DNA was extracted from sorted cells with the Quick-DNA Microprep Kit. Amplification of TCRbeta DNA was done with the immunoSEQ hsTCRbeta kit, following the protocol from the manufacturer. TCRbeta libraries were sequenced on an Illumina MiSeq instrument. The paper's processing steps were these. Following removal of out-of-frame sequences, 2.4 million or so distinct TCRbeta sequences were retained, with an average of roughly 70,000 per individual. Each individual was scored using the number of some 160 previously reported CMV-associated TCRbeta sequences that the individual carried and the total number of productive distinct TCRbeta sequences. A beta-binomial model was reimplemented in Python, and scikit-learn random forests with default parameters were trained on data from the US cohort. Classifier performance on the Belgian cohort was summarized as median AUC with percentile confidence intervals over 10,000 bootstrap iterations. TCRdb limited this immuneACCESS table to in-frame rearrangements with V and J called. A share of clones is missing; checked studies link under half to unresolved V genes, and the rest is unexplained. The V and J calls and the clone size are those of that table, but D and trimming were determined from the DNA. This sample has some 52,000 clones in its table, and 65% to 85% of those were observed once. Of the sample, 2% falls within the top ten clones.

A FACSAria II was used to sort memory CD4+ T cells, defined as single viable CD3+CD4+CD8-CD45RO+ cells. To determine CMV serostatus, a Roche Elecsys assay was used that detects serum IgG against CMV pp150, pp28, p38 and p52. Once the samples were thawed, total CD4+ T cells were enriched through positive selection using CD4 magnetic microbeads. The samples came from a different study that was designed specifically to examine the CD4+ T cell memory repertoire. Peripheral blood mononuclear cells were isolated and cryopreserved according to standard operating procedures, and serum was stored at -80 degrees C. CD3-PerCP (BW264/56), CD4-APC (RPA-T4), CD45RO-PE (UCHT1) and CD8-Pacific Orange (3B5) antibodies were used for staining, and non-viable cells were excluded with Sytox blue. Clipping removes 5 bases from V and 6 bases from J, with 2 as the unmatched junction base count. Including cysteine and phenylalanine, the CDR3 has 14 amino acids. Only the CDR3 DNA is retained, 42 bases long and in frame from the first base. For CDR1 and CDR2, the germline V gene lists SGHAT and FQNNGV.

About this clone: The antigen it recognizes is unknown. No clone much larger than this one lies a single base away; base qualities are absent.

This receptor was identified in an adult in good health and CMV-seropositive. Here the chain combines TRBV11-2 and TRBJ2-7; the central 15 bases match TRBD2. Sequencing input: memory CD4+ T cells from blood. The CDR3 reads as follows: CASSLGLAGGEQYF. The bases are TGTGCCAGCAGCCTGGGACTAGCGGGAGGCGAGCAGTACTTC.